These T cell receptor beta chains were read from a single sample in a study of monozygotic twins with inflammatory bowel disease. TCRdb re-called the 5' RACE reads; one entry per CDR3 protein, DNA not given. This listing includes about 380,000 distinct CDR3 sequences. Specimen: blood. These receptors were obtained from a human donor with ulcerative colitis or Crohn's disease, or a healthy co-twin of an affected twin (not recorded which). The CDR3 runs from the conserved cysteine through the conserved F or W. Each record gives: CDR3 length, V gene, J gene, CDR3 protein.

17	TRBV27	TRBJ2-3	CASSLSPMPQGSDTQYF
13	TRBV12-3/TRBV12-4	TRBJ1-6	CASSLKGNSPLHF
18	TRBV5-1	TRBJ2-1	CASSLNQGWRGNLNEQFF
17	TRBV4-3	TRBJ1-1	CASSQGFRGRQETEAFF
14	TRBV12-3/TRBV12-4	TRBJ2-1	CASSLVPVDDEQFF
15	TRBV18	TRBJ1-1	CASSPPTVLNTEAFF
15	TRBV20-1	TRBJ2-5	CSANQWRGQQETQYF
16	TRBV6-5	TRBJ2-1	CASSYDPGGNYNEQFF
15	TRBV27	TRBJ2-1	CASSFGGGTYNEQFF
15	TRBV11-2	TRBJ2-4	CASSREQASKNIQYF
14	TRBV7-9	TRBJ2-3	CASSIQVRADTQYF
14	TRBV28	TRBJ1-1	CASSQGGASTEAFF
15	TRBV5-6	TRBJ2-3	CASSLWLAGKDTQYF
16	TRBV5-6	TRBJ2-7	CASSFRQGQAAYEQYF
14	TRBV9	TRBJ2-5	CASSRGGPGETQYF
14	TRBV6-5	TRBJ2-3	CASISAYGADTQYF
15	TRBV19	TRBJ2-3	CASRAGLVPADTQYF
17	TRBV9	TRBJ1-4	CASSVGGGYRTNEKLFF
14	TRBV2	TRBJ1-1	CASRGTGPASEAFF
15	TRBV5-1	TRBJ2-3	CASSLSSGELTTQYF
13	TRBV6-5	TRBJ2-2	CASSPTTPGELFF
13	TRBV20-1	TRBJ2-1	CSATSGGYNEQFF
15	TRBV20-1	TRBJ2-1	CSARFGGGEHNEQFF
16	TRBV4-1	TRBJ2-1	CASSQVDRLAGNEQFF
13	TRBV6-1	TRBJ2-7	CASRMDYSYEQYF
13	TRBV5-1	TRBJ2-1	CASKSRTSDEQFF
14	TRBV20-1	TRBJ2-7	CSAIPGGPFYEQYF
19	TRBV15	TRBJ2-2	CATRTTWGVAGVGTGELFF
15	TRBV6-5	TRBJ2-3	CASSLGRFSTDTQYF
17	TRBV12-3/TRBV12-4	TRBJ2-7	CASSFLLVRDRAYEQYF
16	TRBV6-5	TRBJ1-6	CASSYSGYRNNSPLHF
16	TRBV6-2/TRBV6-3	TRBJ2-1	CASSYLPGHPYNEQFF
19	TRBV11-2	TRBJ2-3	CASSLVSGDGTSELDTQYF
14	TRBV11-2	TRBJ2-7	CASSQDIFYYEQYF
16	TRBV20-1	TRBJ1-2	CSNWGQGKRKAYGYTF
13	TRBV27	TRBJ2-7	CASSSMDSYEQYF
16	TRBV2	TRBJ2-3	CASLPPGQGLADTQYF
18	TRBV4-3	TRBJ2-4	CASSSPRGDRGVKNIQYF
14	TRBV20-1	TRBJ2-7	CSARDNEQGYEQYF
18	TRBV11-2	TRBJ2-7	CASSSRTGGSGFGYEQYF